This TCR beta chain comes out of a study of cytomegalovirus exposure and HLA in healthy donors. Points from the study as a whole: Productive rates of about 90% or about 30% were seen for most TCR beta V segments in an earlier analysis. A further, later analysis showed that HLA-associated TCR beta chains (compared with equally common others) were more clonally expanded. An Asian-associated ancestry cluster reportedly showed fewer N-insertions than the roughly 700-donor mean in a later analysis.

About this clone: Its target is unknown.

With 60 Vbeta and 13 Jbeta primers, the PCR was carried out. Generated by immunoSEQ multiplex PCR, the TCRdb table keeps only in-frame clones and is missing some. Here the sample spans over 100,000 clones, around 79% being singletons. The CDR3 runs 17 residues. CDR1 and CDR2 from the germline V gene are SGHTA and FQGNSA. The V and J ends lost 2 bases and 1 base, in that order; junction bases with no gene match: 8. This TCR was sampled from a woman between 40 and 50 years old in good health and CMV-seropositive. Material for sequencing was PBMCs. The chain joins TRBV7-2 to TRBJ2-7; 10 bases line up with TRBD2. The CDR3 coding sequence is TGTGCCAGCAGCTTAACCAGCGGGGGGGCCCCATCCTACGAGCAGTACTTC. Translating it yields CASSLTSGGAPSYEQYF.